This T cell receptor (beta chain) was sequenced during a study of human T cells and chemical hapten exposure. Time point: patch test 3, about 24 weeks after DPC sensitization. Treatment specified: therapeutic diphenylcyclopropenone sensitization with weekly scalp DPC. V dropped 3 bases and J dropped 2 bases, with 3 bases sitting between them. The CDR3 covers 11 residues. The germline gives CDR1 SQVTM, CDR2 ANQGSEA. TCRdb called the RACE reads again in MiXCR, with one record for every CDR3 protein. This table holds around 110,000 distinct CDR3 sequences, roughly 12% found once. This clonotype was observed at least ten times.

V is TRBV29-1 and J is TRBJ2-3, with no clear D. The sequences come from whole blood, collected in connection with sensitization to the hapten diphenylcyclopropenone (DPC). The TCR was taken from a woman in her 50s with alopecia areata. Some clones in this sample may be carry-over from other donors' samples. CDR3 DNA sequence: TGCAGCGTTGACGTCACAGATACGCAGTATTTT. Protein product: CSVDVTDTQYF.